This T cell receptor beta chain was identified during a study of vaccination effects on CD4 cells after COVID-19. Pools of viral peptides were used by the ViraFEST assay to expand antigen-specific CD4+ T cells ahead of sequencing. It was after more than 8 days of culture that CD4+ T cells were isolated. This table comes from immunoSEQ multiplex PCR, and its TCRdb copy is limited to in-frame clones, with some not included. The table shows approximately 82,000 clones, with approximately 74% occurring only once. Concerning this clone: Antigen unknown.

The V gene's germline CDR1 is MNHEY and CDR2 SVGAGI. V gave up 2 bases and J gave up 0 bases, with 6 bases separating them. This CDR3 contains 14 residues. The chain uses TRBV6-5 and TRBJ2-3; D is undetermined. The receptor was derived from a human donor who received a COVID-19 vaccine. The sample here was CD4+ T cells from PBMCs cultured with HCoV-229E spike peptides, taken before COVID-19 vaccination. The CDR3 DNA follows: TGTGCCAGCAGTTACCGGTCCAGCACAGATACGCAGTATTTT. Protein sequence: CASSYRSSTDTQYF.